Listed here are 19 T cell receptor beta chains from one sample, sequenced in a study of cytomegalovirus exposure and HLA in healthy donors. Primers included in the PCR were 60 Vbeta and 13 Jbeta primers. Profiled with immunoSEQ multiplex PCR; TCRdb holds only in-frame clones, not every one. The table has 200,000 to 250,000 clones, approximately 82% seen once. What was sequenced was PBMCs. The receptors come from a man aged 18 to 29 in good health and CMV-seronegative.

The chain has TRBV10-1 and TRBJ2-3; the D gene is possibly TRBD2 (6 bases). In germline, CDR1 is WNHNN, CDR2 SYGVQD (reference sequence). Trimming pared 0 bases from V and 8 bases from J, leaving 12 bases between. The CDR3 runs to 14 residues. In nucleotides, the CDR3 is TGCGCCAGCAGTGAGTCTCAACTAGCTATTACGCAGTATTTT. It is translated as CASSESQLAITQYF.

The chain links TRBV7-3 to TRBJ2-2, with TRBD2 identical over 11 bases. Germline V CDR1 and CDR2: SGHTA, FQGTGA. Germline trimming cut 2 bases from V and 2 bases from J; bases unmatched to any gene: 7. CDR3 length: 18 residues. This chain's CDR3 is CASSLRLAGFENTGELFF. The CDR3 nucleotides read TGTGCCAGCAGCTTACGACTAGCGGGATTTGAAAACACCGGGGAGCTGTTTTTT.

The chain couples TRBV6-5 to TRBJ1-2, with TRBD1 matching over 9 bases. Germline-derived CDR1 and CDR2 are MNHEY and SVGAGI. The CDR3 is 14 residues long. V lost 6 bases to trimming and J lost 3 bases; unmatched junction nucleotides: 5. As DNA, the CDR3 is TGTGCCAGCAGACCCGGGACAGGGTACTATGGCTACACCTTC. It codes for CASRPGTGYYGYTF.

DNA for the CDR3: TGTGCCAGCAGTTTAGTTCCAGGGGCCTCCTACAATGAGCAGTTCTTC. As protein: CASSLVPGASYNEQFF. The V gene is TRBV28, the J gene TRBJ2-1; D is possibly TRBD1 (6 bases). The length of the CDR3 is 16 residues. Germline V CDR1 and CDR2: MDHEN, SYDVKM. The V and J ends lost 2 bases and 0 bases respectively, with 11 bases between them.

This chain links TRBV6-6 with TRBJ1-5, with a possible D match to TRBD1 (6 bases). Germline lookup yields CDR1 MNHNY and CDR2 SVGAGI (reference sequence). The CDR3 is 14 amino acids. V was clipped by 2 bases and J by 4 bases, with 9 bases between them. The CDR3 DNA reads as TGTGCCAGCAGTTACAGGACAGCTAATCAGCCCCAGCATTTT. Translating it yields CASSYRTANQPQHF.

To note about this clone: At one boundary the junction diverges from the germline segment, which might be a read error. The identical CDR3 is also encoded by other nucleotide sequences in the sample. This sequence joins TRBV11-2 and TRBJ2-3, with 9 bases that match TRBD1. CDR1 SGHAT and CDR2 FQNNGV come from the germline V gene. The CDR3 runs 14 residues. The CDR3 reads CASSLDRGADTQYF. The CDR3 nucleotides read TGTGCCAGCAGCCTAGACAGGGGGGCAGATACGCAGTATTTT.

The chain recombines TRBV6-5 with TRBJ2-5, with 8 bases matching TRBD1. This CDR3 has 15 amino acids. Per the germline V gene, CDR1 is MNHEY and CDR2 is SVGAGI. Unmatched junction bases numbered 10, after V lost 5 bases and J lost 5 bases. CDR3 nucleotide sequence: TGTGCCAGCAGTGGCCCCAGGACAGGGCAGGAGACCCAGTACTTC. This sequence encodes CASSGPRTGQETQYF.

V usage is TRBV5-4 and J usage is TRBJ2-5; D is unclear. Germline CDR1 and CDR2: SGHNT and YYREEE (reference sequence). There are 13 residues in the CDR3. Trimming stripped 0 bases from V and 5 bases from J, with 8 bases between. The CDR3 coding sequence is TGTGCCAGCAGCTTGGGAGCTGCGGAGACCCAGTACTTC. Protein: CASSLGAAETQYF. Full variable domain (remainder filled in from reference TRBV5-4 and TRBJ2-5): ETGVTQSPTHLIKTRGQQVTLRCSSQSGHNTVSWYQQALGQGPQFIFQYYREEENGRGNFPPRFSGLQFPNYSSELNVNALELDDSALYLCASSLGAAETQYFGPGTRLLVL.

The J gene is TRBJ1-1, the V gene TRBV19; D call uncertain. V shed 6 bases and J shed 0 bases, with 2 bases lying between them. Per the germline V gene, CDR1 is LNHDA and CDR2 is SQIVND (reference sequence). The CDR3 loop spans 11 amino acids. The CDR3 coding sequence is TGTGCCAGTAGCTTGAACACTGAAGCTTTCTTT. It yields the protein CASSLNTEAFF.

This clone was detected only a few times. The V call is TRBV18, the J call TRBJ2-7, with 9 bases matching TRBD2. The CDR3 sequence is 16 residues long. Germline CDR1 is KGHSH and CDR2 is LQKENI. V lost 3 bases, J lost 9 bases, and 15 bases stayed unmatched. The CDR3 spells CASSPGEAGGALGQYF. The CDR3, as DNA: TGTGCCAGCTCACCGGGGGAAGCGGGAGGCGCGCTGGGGCAGTACTTC.

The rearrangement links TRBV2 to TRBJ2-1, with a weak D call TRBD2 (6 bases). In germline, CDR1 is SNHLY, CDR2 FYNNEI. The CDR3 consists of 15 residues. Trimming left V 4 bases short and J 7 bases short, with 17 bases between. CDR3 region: CASSAASAGMNEQFF. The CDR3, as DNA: TGTGCCAGCAGTGCCGCTAGCGCAGGTATGAATGAGCAGTTCTTC.

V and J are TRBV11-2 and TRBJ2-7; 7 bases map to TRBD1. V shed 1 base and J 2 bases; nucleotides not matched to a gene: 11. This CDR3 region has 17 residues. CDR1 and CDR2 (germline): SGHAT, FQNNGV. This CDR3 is CASSLGSRQGPTYEQYF. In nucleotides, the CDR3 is TGTGCCAGCAGCTTAGGGAGTCGACAGGGTCCAACCTACGAGCAGTACTTC.

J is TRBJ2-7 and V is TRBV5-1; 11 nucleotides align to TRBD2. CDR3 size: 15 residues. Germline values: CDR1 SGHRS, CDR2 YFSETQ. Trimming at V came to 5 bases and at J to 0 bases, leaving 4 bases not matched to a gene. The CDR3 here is CASRPGLAVSYEQYF. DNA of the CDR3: TGCGCCAGCAGACCGGGACTAGCGGTCTCCTACGAGCAGTACTTC.

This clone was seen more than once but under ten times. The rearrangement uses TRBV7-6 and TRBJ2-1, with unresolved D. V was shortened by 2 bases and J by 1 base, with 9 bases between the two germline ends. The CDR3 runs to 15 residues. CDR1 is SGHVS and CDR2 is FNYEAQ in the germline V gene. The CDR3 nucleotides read TGTGCCAGCAGCTTATATCAGGTTTCCTACAATGAGCAGTTCTTC. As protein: CASSLYQVSYNEQFF.

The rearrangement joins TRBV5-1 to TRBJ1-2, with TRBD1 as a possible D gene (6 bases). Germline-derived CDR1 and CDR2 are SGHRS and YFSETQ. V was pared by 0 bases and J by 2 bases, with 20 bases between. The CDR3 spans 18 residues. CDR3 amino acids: CASSLVGRGHDPNYGYTF. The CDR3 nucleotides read TGCGCCAGCAGCTTGGTTGGCAGGGGACATGACCCAAACTATGGCTACACCTTC.

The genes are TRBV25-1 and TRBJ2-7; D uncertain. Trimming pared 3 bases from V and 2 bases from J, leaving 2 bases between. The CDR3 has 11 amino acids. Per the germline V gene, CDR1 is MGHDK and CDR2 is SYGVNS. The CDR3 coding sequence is TGTGCCAGCAGTGACACCTACGAGCAGTACTTC. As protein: CASSDTYEQYF.

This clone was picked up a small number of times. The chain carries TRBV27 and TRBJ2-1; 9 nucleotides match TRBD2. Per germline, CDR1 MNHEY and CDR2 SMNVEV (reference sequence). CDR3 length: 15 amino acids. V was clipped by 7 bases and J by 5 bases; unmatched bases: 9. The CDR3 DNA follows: TGTGCCAGCAACCCTAGCGGGATAATTAACAATGAGCAGTTCTTC. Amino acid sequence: CASNPSGIINNEQFF.

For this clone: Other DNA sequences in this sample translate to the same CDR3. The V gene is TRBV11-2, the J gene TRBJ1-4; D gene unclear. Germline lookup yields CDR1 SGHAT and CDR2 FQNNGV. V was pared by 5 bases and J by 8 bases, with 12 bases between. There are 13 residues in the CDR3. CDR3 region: CASSRDRGEKLFF. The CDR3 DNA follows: TGTGCCAGCAGCCGAGACCGGGGAGAAAAACTGTTTTTT.

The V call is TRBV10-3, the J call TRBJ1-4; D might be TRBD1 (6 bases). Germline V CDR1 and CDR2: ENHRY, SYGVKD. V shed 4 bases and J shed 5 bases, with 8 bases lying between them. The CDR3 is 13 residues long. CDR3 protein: CAISARGNEKLFF. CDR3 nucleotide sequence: TGTGCCATCAGTGCCAGGGGAAATGAAAAACTGTTTTTT.